This note documents a single T cell receptor beta chain sequence. Its antigen is not known. It was with 60 Vbeta and 13 Jbeta primers that the PCR ran. Original analysis: Unique TCR beta chains totaled approximately 83 million in a later count, with approximately 11 million of them shared. Data came from immunoSEQ multiplex PCR; TCRdb stores just in-frame clones and leaves some out. From that table come the V and J calls and clone size; the DNA was used to work out D and trimming. The sample table includes 150,000 to 200,000 clones. This specimen comes from a study of cytomegalovirus exposure and HLA in healthy donors. Study background: Early released data had tens of millions of unique TCRs, all coming from HLA-typed donors. Overall study results and limits: In terms of immune exposure information, only CMV serostatus was available. The listing of some 170 TCR beta chains classed them as cytomegalovirus-associated.

The CDR3 spans 16 residues. With 6 bases removed from V and 10 bases from J, the gap between germline ends came to 23 bases. In germline, CDR1 is SGHDT, CDR2 YYEEEE. The V gene is TRBV5-6, the J gene TRBJ1-6; no reliable D call. The source of this sequence is a woman aged 18-29 years in good health and CMV-seropositive. The sequenced sample consisted of PBMCs. CDR3 region: CASTTYGASGKSPLHF. In nucleotides, the CDR3 is TGTGCCAGCACCACATACGGAGCTAGCGGGAAGTCACCCCTCCACTTT.